These 21 T cell receptor beta chains share one sample of origin, sequenced in a study of T cell changes during pregnancy in multiple sclerosis. Assay: immunoSEQ multiplex PCR; the TCRdb copy retains only in-frame clones and omits some. The sample lists 85,000 to 130,000 clones, roughly nine tenths occurring once. The material sequenced was peripheral blood, taken before pregnancy. The source is a female donor with multiple sclerosis, enrolled in a pregnancy study.

This chain links TRBV2 with TRBJ1-5, with D tentatively TRBD1 (5 bases). CDR1 is SNHLY and CDR2 is FYNNEI in the germline V gene. Trimming stripped 6 bases from V and 5 bases from J, with 14 bases between. The CDR3 runs 14 residues. The CDR3 bases are TGTGCCAGCAGCGTCCGGCAGGGCGATCAGCCCCAGCATTTT. Translating gives CASSVRQGDQPQHF.

This chain links TRBV13 with TRBJ1-1; TRBD1 matches at 7 bases. V was clipped by 6 bases and J by 4 bases; unmatched bases: 11. Germline V gene lookup returns CDR1 PRHDT and CDR2 FYEKMQ (reference sequence). CDR3 length: 15 residues. The CDR3 sequence: CASSTPTGKATEAFF. The CDR3 bases are TGTGCCAGCAGTACCCCGACAGGGAAAGCCACTGAAGCTTTCTTT.

The V and J genes are TRBV7-9 and TRBJ1-2; D not resolved. Germline V gene sequence: CDR1 SEHNR, CDR2 FQNEAQ (reference sequence). V lost 5 bases to trimming and J lost 4 bases, with 11 bases between them. CDR3 length equals 13 residues. CDR3 in DNA: TGTGCCAGCAGCCCCGACACAGCCTATGGCTACACCTTC. Encoded protein: CASSPDTAYGYTF.

V gene TRBV13 combines with J gene TRBJ2-5; TRBD1 might be the D (5 bases). This CDR3 contains 14 residues. CDR1 and CDR2 (germline): PRHDT, FYEKMQ (reference sequence). The V end was cut by 4 bases, the J end by 1 base, with 10 bases between. CDR3 sequence reads: CASSSTGFQETQYF. The DNA of the CDR3 is TGTGCCAGCAGCTCTACAGGATTCCAAGAGACCCAGTACTTC.

This clone was observed a single time. The chain couples TRBV25-1 to TRBJ2-1; 10 bases map to TRBD1. Per germline, CDR1 MGHDK and CDR2 SYGVNS. The CDR3 sequence is 16 residues long. With V trimmed by 1 base and J by 6 bases, 6 bases remained unmatched. The CDR3 loop reads CASSEWGTGVGNEQFF. The CDR3 nucleotides read TGTGCCAGCAGTGAATGGGGGACAGGGGTGGGCAATGAGCAGTTCTTC.

This clone was seen just once. The rearrangement links TRBV28 to TRBJ2-7, with 11 positions matching TRBD1. Germline CDR1 reads MDHEN; CDR2 reads SYDVKM. Trimming at V came to 5 bases and at J to 3 bases, leaving 6 bases not matched to a gene. This CDR3 is built from 15 residues. CDR3 in amino acids: CASSARDRGIYEQYF. The CDR3 nucleotides are TGTGCCAGCAGTGCCCGGGACAGGGGGATCTACGAGCAGTACTTC.

The J gene is TRBJ1-1, the V gene TRBV10-1; a possible D gene is TRBD1 (5 bases). The germline V and J ends were trimmed by 0 bases and 11 bases, with 7 bases remaining between them. The CDR3 runs 11 residues. Germline loops: CDR1 WNHNN, CDR2 SYGVQD (reference sequence). This CDR3 reads CASSESGGAFF. CDR3 DNA sequence: TGCGCCAGCAGTGAGTCCGGGGGGGCTTTCTTT.

The genes are TRBV19 and TRBJ2-4, with no clear D. The CDR3 loop spans 15 amino acids. With 6 bases removed from V and 7 bases from J, the gap between germline ends came to 19 bases. In germline, CDR1 is LNHDA, CDR2 SQIVND (reference sequence). This CDR3 is CASRPRVLFGNIQYF. The CDR3 DNA sequence: TGTGCCAGTAGGCCACGGGTCCTATTCGGGAACATTCAGTACTTC.

The rearrangement links TRBV7-6 to TRBJ1-3; D unresolved. Germline CDR1 reads SGHVS; CDR2 reads FNYEAQ. The CDR3 loop spans 15 amino acids. V lost 5 bases, J lost 0 bases, and 11 bases lay in between. In DNA form, the CDR3 reads TGTGCCAGCAGCACCCTGACAAGCTCTGGAAACACCATATATTTT. It encodes CASSTLTSSGNTIYF.

The rearrangement links TRBV9 to TRBJ1-2; a possible D gene is TRBD1 (5 bases). The CDR3 is 14 amino acids. The germline V and J ends were trimmed by 0 bases and 3 bases, with 9 bases remaining between them. Germline loops: CDR1 SGDLS, CDR2 YYNGEE. CDR3 nucleotide sequence: TGTGCCAGCAGCGTAGATCAGGGCTACTATGGCTACACCTTC. Translated, it gives CASSVDQGYYGYTF.

This clone came up once. The chain recombines TRBV5-1 with TRBJ1-1; D possibly corresponds to TRBD1 (6 bases). CDR1 is SGHRS, CDR2 YFSETQ, per germline. V lost 2 bases, J lost 6 bases, and 11 bases lay in between. The CDR3 contains 13 residues. This CDR3 is CASSFPGAPEAFF. The CDR3 coding sequence is TGCGCCAGCAGCTTTCCAGGGGCGCCTGAAGCTTTCTTT.

V is TRBV15 and J is TRBJ1-2, with TRBD1 identical over 7 bases. V lost 4 bases, J lost 8 bases, and 16 bases stayed unmatched. The V gene's germline CDR1 is LNHNV and CDR2 YYDKDF (reference sequence). The CDR3 extends over 16 amino acids. CDR3 nucleotides: TGTGCCACCAGCACCCCAAGGCAACAGGGGAGCGTGGGCTACACCTTC. Translated: CATSTPRQQGSVGYTF.

The rearrangement uses TRBV6-4 and TRBJ2-1, with 14 bases identical to TRBD2. Losses at the gene ends were 0 bases for V and 13 bases for J; bases not matched to a gene: 5. Germline V gene lookup returns CDR1 MRHNA and CDR2 SNTAGT. The length of the CDR3 is 15 residues. DNA for the CDR3: TGTGCCAGCAGTGACTCGACTAGCGGGGGGGCGGAACAGTTCTTC. As protein: CASSDSTSGGAEQFF.

The chain carries TRBV6-6 and TRBJ1-2; 7 bases line up with TRBD1. Germline loops: CDR1 MNHNY, CDR2 SVGAGI (reference sequence). The ends lost 5 bases at V and 6 bases at J; junction bases unmatched: 3. The CDR3 spans 12 residues. The CDR3: CASSRTGDGYTF. CDR3 bases: TGTGCCAGCAGTCGAACAGGGGATGGCTACACCTTC.

This chain links TRBV18 with TRBJ1-4, with 10 positions matching TRBD1. In germline, CDR1 is KGHSH, CDR2 LQKENI. The length of the CDR3 is 19 residues. Trimming removed 1 base from V and 0 bases from J; junction bases left unmatched: 8. The CDR3, as DNA: TGTGCCAGCTCACCACGTAACCGGGGACAGGGGTCAACTAATGAAAAACTGTTTTTT. It yields the protein CASSPRNRGQGSTNEKLFF.

The rearrangement joins TRBV10-1 to TRBJ1-6, with D unresolved. V lost 4 bases to trimming and J lost 0 bases, with 10 bases between them. This CDR3 spans 16 amino acids. The V gene's germline CDR1 is WNHNN and CDR2 SYGVQD (reference sequence). The CDR3 coding sequence is TGCGCCAGCAGTGGGCCGCCACGCTCCTATAATTCACCCCTCCACTTT. Residues: CASSGPPRSYNSPLHF.

The chain joins TRBV29-1 to TRBJ2-7, with 7 bases identical to TRBD1. Germline V gene lookup returns CDR1 SQVTM and CDR2 ANQGSEA. V shed 6 bases and J 2 bases; nucleotides not matched to a gene: 1. The CDR3 is 11 amino acids. CDR3 in amino acids: CSVRGTYEQYF. The CDR3 DNA reads as TGCAGCGTCAGGGGGACCTACGAGCAGTACTTC.

V usage is TRBV5-1 and J usage is TRBJ2-5; D gene uncertain. Trimming took off 2 bases at V and 4 bases at J, with 12 bases between the two ends. Looked up from germline, CDR1 is SGHRS and CDR2 is YFSETQ. The CDR3 loop spans 14 amino acids. CDR3 amino acids: CASSFESRRETQYF. The CDR3 DNA follows: TGCGCCAGCAGCTTCGAGTCGAGAAGAGAGACCCAGTACTTC.

This chain links TRBV27 with TRBJ1-6; 7 bases fit TRBD1. CDR3 length: 16 amino acids. The ends lost 6 bases at V and 0 bases at J; junction bases unmatched: 5. The germline gives CDR1 MNHEY, CDR2 SMNVEV (reference sequence). CDR3 protein: CASRTGTDSYNSPLHF. In DNA form, the CDR3 reads TGTGCCAGCAGAACCGGGACAGACTCCTATAATTCACCCCTCCACTTT.

This clone has only a few counts. The chain employs TRBV5-4 and TRBJ2-7; the match to TRBD1 covers 9 bases. Germline V CDR1 and CDR2: SGHNT, YYREEE (reference sequence). J gave up 7 bases and V 4 bases, and 9 bases lay outside the gene matches. The CDR3 has 14 amino acids. The CDR3 nucleotides read TGTGCCAGCAGCAACCGGGACAGGGATTGGGAGCAGTACTTC. It encodes CASSNRDRDWEQYF.

With respect to this clone: This same CDR3 is encoded by further DNA sequences in the sample. V and J are TRBV5-1 and TRBJ2-1; 12 nucleotides match TRBD2. The V and J ends lost 2 bases and 4 bases, in that order; junction bases with no gene match: 1. Per germline, CDR1 SGHRS and CDR2 YFSETQ. CDR3 size: 15 residues. CDR3 bases: TGCGCCAGCAGCTTAGGACTAGCGGGGTACAATGAGCAGTTCTTC. Translating gives CASSLGLAGYNEQFF.